Sequencing of this TCR beta chain was carried out in a study of T cell clusters in autoimmune cytopenias. TRB rearrangements were amplified by touch-down multiplex PCR with mixed TRB-A/B primers. TCRdb reprocessed the multiplex PCR reads; each CDR3 protein has one entry and no DNA is given. Its table records roughly 7,400 distinct CDR3 sequences. TRB was amplified from roughly 250 ng of peripheral blood genomic DNA per sample. CDR3 length: 17 residues. This clonotype is labeled medium-sized (0.01 to 0.1%) based on frequency. This sample also appeared in a second study, on T cell repertoires in aging, cancer and after chemotherapy.

The sequencing sample was made of peripheral blood. V is TRBV5-7 and J is TRBJ1-1; TCRdb calls TRBD1, which cannot be checked without DNA. TRBV5-7 is assigned to the ORF class and has an uncertain function. This TCR was recovered from a human donor in good health. CDR3 in amino acids: CASSDDGPGSEDTEAFF.